The clone carrying this T cell receptor (beta chain) came up many times. Its antigen is not known. The source of the sample is a study of neurological immune-mediated disorders. 5'RACE generated cDNA with 10-nucleotide random UMIs. Over 180 million TCR-beta sequences (from 15-18 subjects) were yielded by each sequencing run. TCRdb re-called the 5' RACE reads through MiXCR, storing one row per CDR3 protein. The sample carries tens of thousands of distinct CDR3 sequences, around 9.7% recorded once. General observations from the study: No expanded-clone CDR3 amino acid sequence recurred across subjects, suggesting private TCR-beta repertoires.

Time point defined: longitudinal time-point 2. It was from 2 million PBMCs stored at -80 C that the unsorted libraries were obtained. The sequenced material came from PBMCs. The sequence was obtained from a man aged 30 to 45 in good health.

The CDR3: CASSLRQGSIQETQYF. The CDR3 DNA reads TGTGCCAGCAGCTTAAGACAGGGAAGTATCCAAGAGACCCAGTACTTC. The chain carries TRBV5-5 and TRBJ2-5, with TRBD1 identical over 7 bases. The trim removed 2 bases at V and 1 base at J, leaving 8 bases unmatched. The CDR3 is 16 amino acids. Germline CDR1 and CDR2: SGHKS and YYEKEE (reference sequence).